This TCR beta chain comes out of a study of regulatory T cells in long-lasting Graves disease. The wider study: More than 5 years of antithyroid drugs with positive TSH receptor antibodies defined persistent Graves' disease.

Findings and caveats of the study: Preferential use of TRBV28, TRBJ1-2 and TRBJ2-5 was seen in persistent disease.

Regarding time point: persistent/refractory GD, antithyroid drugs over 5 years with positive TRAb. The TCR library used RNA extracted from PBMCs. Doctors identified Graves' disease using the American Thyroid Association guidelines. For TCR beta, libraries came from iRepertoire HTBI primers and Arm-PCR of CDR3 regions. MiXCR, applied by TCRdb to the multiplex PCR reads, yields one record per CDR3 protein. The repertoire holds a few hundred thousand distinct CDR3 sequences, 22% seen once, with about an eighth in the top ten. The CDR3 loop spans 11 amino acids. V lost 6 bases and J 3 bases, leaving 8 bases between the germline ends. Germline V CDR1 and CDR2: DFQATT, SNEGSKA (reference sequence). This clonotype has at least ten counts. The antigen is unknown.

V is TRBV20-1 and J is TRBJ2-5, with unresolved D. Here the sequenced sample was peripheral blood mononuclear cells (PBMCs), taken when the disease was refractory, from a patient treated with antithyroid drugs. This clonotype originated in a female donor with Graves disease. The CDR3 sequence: CSATKEETQYF. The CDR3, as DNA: TGCAGTGCGACAAAAGAAGAGACCCAGTACTTC.